This is a list of T cell receptor beta chains from one sample in a study of blood T cell repertoires in COVID-19. The repertoire was sequenced with immunoSEQ multiplex PCR; TCRdb's copy has only in-frame clones and lacks some. This table has under 200,000 clones, nearly 90% appearing once. Sequencing used peripheral blood. The receptors originated from a man in his 60s with active or convalescent COVID-19. Both conserved end residues are part of each CDR3. D genes are given only for firm matches. Where a row states a size, it is once, few, many or the class of an expanded clone; other rows omit it.

abundance,len,v_gene,d_gene,j_gene,CDR3nt,CDR3aa
NA,15,TRBV5-4,NA,TRBJ1-5,TGTGCCAGCAGCGAAGGAGGTTTTAGCGGTCAGCCCCAGCATTTT,CASSEGGFSGQPQHF
NA,13,TRBV18,NA,TRBJ1-2,TGTGCCAGCTCAATTGACAGTAACTATGGCTACACCTTC,CASSIDSNYGYTF
NA,11,TRBV10-2,NA,TRBJ2-7,TGCGCCAGCGAGCAGGGCTGGGAGCAGTACTTC,CASEQGWEQYF
once,14,TRBV21-1,NA,TRBJ1-2,TGTGCCAGCAGAAGGCAGGGATCTAACTATGGCTACACCTTC,CASRRQGSNYGYTF
NA,15,TRBV5-6,NA,TRBJ1-4,TGTGCCAGCAGCAACCAGGGGCGCTTGGATGAAAAACTGTTTTTT,CASSNQGRLDEKLFF
NA,14,TRBV5-4,TRBD1,TRBJ1-1,TGTGCCAGCAGCGTACAGGGGGTGTACACTGAAGCTTTCTTT,CASSVQGVYTEAFF
NA,16,TRBV3-1/TRBV3-2,TRBD2,TRBJ2-1,TGTGCCAGCAGCTCCCTGGATGGACTAGCGGGGGATGAGCAGTTCTTC,CASSSLDGLAGDEQFF
NA,15,TRBV7-6,TRBD1,TRBJ2-1,TGTGCCAGCAGCTTAGGGGACAGTTCAAACAATGAGCAGTTCTTC,CASSLGDSSNNEQFF
NA,13,TRBV12-3/TRBV12-4,TRBD2,TRBJ2-3,TGTGCCAGCAGCTTAGCGGGGCCTGATACGCAGTATTTT,CASSLAGPDTQYF
NA,14,TRBV5-1,TRBD1,TRBJ2-7,TGCGCCAGCAGCTTCACAGGGGGCGCGTACGAGCAGTACTTC,CASSFTGGAYEQYF
NA,14,TRBV6-5,NA,TRBJ1-5,TGTGCCAGCAGGACTACCGGGAGCAATCAGCCCCAGCATTTT,CASRTTGSNQPQHF
few,14,TRBV27,NA,TRBJ2-2,TGTGCCAGCAGCCTCCGGCGGTTCACCGGGGAGCTGTTTTTT,CASSLRRFTGELFF
NA,15,TRBV5-1,TRBD1,TRBJ2-2,TGCGCCAGCAGCCCCCAACAGGGGGCGACCGGGGAGCTGTTTTTT,CASSPQQGATGELFF
NA,12,TRBV6-5,NA,TRBJ1-5,TGTGCCAGCAGACAGGGAAATCAGCCCCAGCATTTT,CASRQGNQPQHF
NA,16,TRBV6-5,TRBD1,TRBJ1-3,TGTGCCAGCAGTTACGCTGGGACAGGGGGCGGTAACACCATATATTTT,CASSYAGTGGGNTIYF
NA,12,TRBV5-4,TRBD1,TRBJ1-2,TGTGCCAGCAGCGCCAGGGGGTATGGCTACACCTTC,CASSARGYGYTF
NA,15,TRBV5-1,TRBD2,TRBJ2-1,TGCGCCAGCAGCGCCGGGACTAGTGTTGTTAAAGAGCAGTTCTTC,CASSAGTSVVKEQFF
NA,15,TRBV9,NA,TRBJ2-1,TGTGCCAGCAGCGGGGGTTATCAGGGTATGAATGAGCAGTTCTTC,CASSGGYQGMNEQFF
NA,16,TRBV19,NA,TRBJ1-6,TGTGCCAGTAGTCCGCGCCCAGGGACTTCCCAATCACCCCTCCACTTT,CASSPRPGTSQSPLHF
NA,13,TRBV12-3/TRBV12-4,NA,TRBJ1-3,TGTGCCAGCAGAATCACAGCTGGAAACACCATATATTTT,CASRITAGNTIYF
NA,14,TRBV18,TRBD1,TRBJ2-5,TGTGCCAGCTCAGCCCGGGACAGGGCAGAGACCCAGTACTTC,CASSARDRAETQYF
NA,14,TRBV19,TRBD1,TRBJ1-2,TGTGCCAGTAGGAGGAGACAGGGGAACTATGGCTACACCTTC,CASRRRQGNYGYTF
NA,16,TRBV4-1,TRBD2,TRBJ2-1,TGCGCCAGCAGCCAGGGGACTAGCGGGGCCTACAATGAGCAGTTCTTC,CASSQGTSGAYNEQFF
NA,15,TRBV6-5,NA,TRBJ2-5,TGTGCCAGCAGTACCCGAGGGCAGATTCCCGTAGACCAGTACTTC,CASSTRGQIPVDQYF
NA,14,TRBV2,TRBD1,TRBJ1-6,TGTGCCAGCACCCCGGGACAGGGAAGATCACCCCTCCACTTT,CASTPGQGRSPLHF
NA,16,TRBV11-2,NA,TRBJ2-1,TGTGCCAGCAGCTTAGAAGTCGAAAGCCTTTACAATGAGCAGTTCTTC,CASSLEVESLYNEQFF
NA,13,TRBV2,NA,TRBJ2-7,TGTGCCAGCAGTTCAGACACTCCCTACGAGCAGTACTTC,CASSSDTPYEQYF
NA,16,TRBV19,TRBD2,TRBJ2-1,TGTGCCAGTAGTTTGCTAGCGGGGGAATGGGGCAATGAGCAGTTCTTC,CASSLLAGEWGNEQFF
once,13,TRBV7-9,TRBD1,TRBJ1-2,TGTGCCAGCAGCCTGGACAGGGGGCTAGGCTACACCTTC,CASSLDRGLGYTF
NA,13,TRBV3-1/TRBV3-2,NA,TRBJ1-1,TGTGCCAGCAGCCAAGATTGGGAGGCTGGAGCTTTCTTT,CASSQDWEAGAFF
NA,14,TRBV9,TRBD2,TRBJ2-1,TGTGCCAGCAGCGTTGCTAGCGGGTACAATGAGCAGTTCTTC,CASSVASGYNEQFF
NA,16,TRBV4-1,TRBD1,TRBJ1-6,TGCGCCAGCAGCCAACAGTACAGGGGATCGGGTTCACCCCTCCACTTT,CASSQQYRGSGSPLHF
NA,16,TRBV7-6,TRBD1,TRBJ2-5,TGTGCCAGCAGCTTAGCGGACAGGGAGTTTGTAGAGACCCAGTACTTC,CASSLADREFVETQYF
NA,15,TRBV7-2,NA,TRBJ2-1,TGTGCCAGCAGCTTAGCGCGGTGGGGCAACAATGAGCAGTTCTTC,CASSLARWGNNEQFF
once,14,TRBV2,TRBD2,TRBJ2-3,TGTGCCAGCAGTGAGACTAGCGGGGGACCAACGCAGTATTTT,CASSETSGGPTQYF
NA,15,TRBV11-2,NA,TRBJ1-2,TGTGCCAGCAGCGTCCATACAGAGTTCAACTATGGCTACACCTTC,CASSVHTEFNYGYTF
NA,15,TRBV27,NA,TRBJ1-3,TGTGCCAGCAGTTTACAGGGGATAGCCGGAAACACCATATATTTT,CASSLQGIAGNTIYF
NA,16,TRBV5-1,NA,TRBJ1-1,TGCGCCAGCAGCTTGGGGTTAGGGGTTCCGCACACTGAAGCTTTCTTT,CASSLGLGVPHTEAFF
NA,13,TRBV9,NA,TRBJ1-2,TGTGCCAGCAGCCCGGGACACGTCTATGGCTACACCTTC,CASSPGHVYGYTF
NA,13,TRBV10-2,NA,TRBJ1-2,TGCGCCAGCAGTGGCGGCAGTCCCTATGGCTACACCTTC,CASSGGSPYGYTF
NA,14,TRBV12-5,NA,TRBJ1-4,TGTGCTAGTGGTCCCCAGGGGACTAATGAAAAACTGTTTTTT,CASGPQGTNEKLFF
NA,13,TRBV7-9,NA,TRBJ1-1,TGTGCCAGCAGCTTGACAGGGAACACTGAAGCTTTCTTT,CASSLTGNTEAFF
NA,16,TRBV2,NA,TRBJ1-1,TGTGCCAGCAGTCCCCCCACTACAGGTTTGAACACTGAAGCTTTCTTT,CASSPPTTGLNTEAFF
NA,14,TRBV20-1,TRBD1,TRBJ1-5,TGCAGTGCTAGTCGGGGGACAGGGGATCAGCCCCAGCATTTT,CSASRGTGDQPQHF
NA,14,TRBV7-9,TRBD1,TRBJ1-2,TGTGCCAGCAGCACGGGACAGGAGAAAGGAGGCTACACCTTC,CASSTGQEKGGYTF
NA,11,TRBV20-1,NA,TRBJ1-1,TGCAGTGCTAGTACTGACACTGAAGCTTTCTTT,CSASTDTEAFF
NA,15,TRBV6-5,TRBD1,TRBJ1-1,TGTGCCAGCAGTTACTCGACAGGGCTGGAGACTGAAGCTTTCTTT,CASSYSTGLETEAFF
NA,16,TRBV2,TRBD2,TRBJ2-1,TGTGCCAGCAGACCGAGCGGGGGCGCATCCTACAATGAGCAGTTCTTC,CASRPSGGASYNEQFF
NA,14,TRBV29-1,NA,TRBJ1-6,TGCAGCGTTTCGGACAGTCACTATAATTCACCCCTCCACTTT,CSVSDSHYNSPLHF
NA,14,TRBV20-1,TRBD2,TRBJ2-7,TGCAGTGCTAGTAGCGGGTTACGGCCCTACGAGCAGTACTTC,CSASSGLRPYEQYF
NA,13,TRBV9,NA,TRBJ2-7,TGTGCCAGCAGCCCTACCACCGGTTACGAGCAGTACTTC,CASSPTTGYEQYF
NA,13,TRBV3-1/TRBV3-2,NA,TRBJ1-2,TGTGCCAGCAGTCAGGCGGCCACGGGGGGCTACACCTTC,CASSQAATGGYTF
once,14,TRBV6-6,TRBD1,TRBJ1-2,TGTGCCAGCAGTCACCGACAGGGGGAGTATGGCTACACCTTC,CASSHRQGEYGYTF
NA,16,TRBV29-1,NA,TRBJ2-2,TGCAGCGTTGGGAACCGAAAGATAGGGGACACCGGGGAGCTGTTTTTT,CSVGNRKIGDTGELFF
NA,15,TRBV11-2,TRBD1,TRBJ1-6,TGTGCCAGCAGCCCACACTGGGACAGTAATTCACCCCTCCACTTT,CASSPHWDSNSPLHF